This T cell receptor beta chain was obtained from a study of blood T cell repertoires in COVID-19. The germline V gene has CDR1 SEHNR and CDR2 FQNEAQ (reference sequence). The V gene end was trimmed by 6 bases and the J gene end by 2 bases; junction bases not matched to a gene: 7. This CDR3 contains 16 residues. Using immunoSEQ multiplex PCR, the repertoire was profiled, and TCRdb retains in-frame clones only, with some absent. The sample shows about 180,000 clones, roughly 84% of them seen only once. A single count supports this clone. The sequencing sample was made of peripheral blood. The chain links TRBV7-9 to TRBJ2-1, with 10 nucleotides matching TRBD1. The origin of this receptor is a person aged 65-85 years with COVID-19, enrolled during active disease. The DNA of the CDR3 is TGTGCCAGCAGTTTATCCGGGACAGGGGCCTACAATGAGCAGTTCTTC. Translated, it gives CASSLSGTGAYNEQFF.